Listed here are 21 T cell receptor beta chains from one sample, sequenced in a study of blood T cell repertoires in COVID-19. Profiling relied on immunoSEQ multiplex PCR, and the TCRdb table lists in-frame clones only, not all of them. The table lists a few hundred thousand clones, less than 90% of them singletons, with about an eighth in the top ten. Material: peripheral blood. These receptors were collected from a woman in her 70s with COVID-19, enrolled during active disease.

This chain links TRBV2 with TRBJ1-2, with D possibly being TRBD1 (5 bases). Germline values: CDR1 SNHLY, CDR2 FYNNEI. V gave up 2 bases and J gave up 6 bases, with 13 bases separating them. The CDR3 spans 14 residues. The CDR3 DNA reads TGTGCCAGCAGTGAAAGCGGGGGAGAGGATGGCTACACCTTC. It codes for CASSESGGEDGYTF.

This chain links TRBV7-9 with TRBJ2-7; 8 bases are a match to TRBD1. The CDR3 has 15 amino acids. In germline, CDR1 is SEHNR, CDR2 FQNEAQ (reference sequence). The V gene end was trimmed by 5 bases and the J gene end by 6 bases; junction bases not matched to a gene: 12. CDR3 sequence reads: CASSPPGQGRSEQYF. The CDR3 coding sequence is TGTGCCAGCAGCCCCCCCGGACAGGGAAGATCCGAGCAGTACTTC.

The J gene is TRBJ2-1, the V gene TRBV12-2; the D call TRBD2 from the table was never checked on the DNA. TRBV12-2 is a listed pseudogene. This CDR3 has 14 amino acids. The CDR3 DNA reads TGTGCAAGTCGCAAACCGCCCGGGACTATGAAACGTTTCTTC. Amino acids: CASRKPPGTMKRFF.

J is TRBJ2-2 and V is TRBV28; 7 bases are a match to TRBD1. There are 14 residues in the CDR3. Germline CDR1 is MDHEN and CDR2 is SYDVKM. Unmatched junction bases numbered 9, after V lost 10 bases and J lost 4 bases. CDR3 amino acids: CAILDRVGTGELFF. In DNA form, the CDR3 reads TGTGCCATCCTCGACAGGGTCGGCACCGGGGAGCTGTTTTTT. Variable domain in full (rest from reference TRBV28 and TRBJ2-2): DVKVTQSSRYLVKRTGEKVFLECVQDMDHENMFWYRQDPGLGLRLIYFSYDVKMKEKGDIPEGYSVSREKKERFSLILESASTNQTSMYLCAILDRVGTGELFFGEGSRLTVL.

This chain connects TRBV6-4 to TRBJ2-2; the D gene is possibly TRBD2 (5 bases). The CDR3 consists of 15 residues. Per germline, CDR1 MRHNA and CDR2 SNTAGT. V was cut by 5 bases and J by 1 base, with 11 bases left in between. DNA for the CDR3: TGTGCCAGCAGTCGGGAATCCATGAACACCGGGGAGCTGTTTTTT. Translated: CASSRESMNTGELFF.

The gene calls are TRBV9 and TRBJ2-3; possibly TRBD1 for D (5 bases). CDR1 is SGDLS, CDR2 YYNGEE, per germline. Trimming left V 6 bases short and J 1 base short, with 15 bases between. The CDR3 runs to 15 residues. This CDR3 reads CASNPFVGRTDTQYF. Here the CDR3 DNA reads TGTGCCAGCAACCCGTTTGTGGGGCGCACAGATACGCAGTATTTT. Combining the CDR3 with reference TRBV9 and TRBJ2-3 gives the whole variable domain DSGVTQTPKHLITATGQRVTLRCSPRSGDLSVYWYQQSLDQGLQFLIQYYNGEERAKGNILERFSAQQFPDLHSELNLSSLELGDSALYFCASNPFVGRTDTQYFGPGTRLTVL.

The CDR3 region has the DNA TGTGCCAGCCTTACAGGGAGTTCCAATCAGCCCCAGCATTTT. This gives the protein CASLTGSSNQPQHF. The V call is TRBV28, the J call TRBJ1-5; maybe TRBD1 (6 bases). The CDR3 consists of 14 residues. Germline V gene sequence: CDR1 MDHEN, CDR2 SYDVKM. The germline V and J ends were trimmed by 8 bases and 3 bases, with 14 bases remaining between them.

The CDR3 nucleotides are TGTGCCAGCAGCGCGTCTCCGCGAGATCCGAATGAAAAACTGTTTTTT. This encodes CASSASPRDPNEKLFF. The chain is built from TRBV9 and TRBJ1-4; no clear D. CDR3 length: 16 amino acids. Germline lookup yields CDR1 SGDLS and CDR2 YYNGEE. Trimming removed 3 bases from V and 5 bases from J, with 17 bases in between.

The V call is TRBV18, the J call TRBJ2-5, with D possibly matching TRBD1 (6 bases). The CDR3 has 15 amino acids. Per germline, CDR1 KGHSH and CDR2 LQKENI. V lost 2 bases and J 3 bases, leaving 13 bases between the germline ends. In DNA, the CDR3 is TGTGCCAGCTCACCAACACCCAGGGGAGAAGAGACCCAGTACTTC. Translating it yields CASSPTPRGEETQYF.

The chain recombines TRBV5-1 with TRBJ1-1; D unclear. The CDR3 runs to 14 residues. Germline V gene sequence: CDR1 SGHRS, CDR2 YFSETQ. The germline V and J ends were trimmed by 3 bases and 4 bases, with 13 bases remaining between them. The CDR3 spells CASSSPGGSTEAFF. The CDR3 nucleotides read TGCGCCAGCAGCTCGCCGGGAGGGAGCACTGAAGCTTTCTTT.

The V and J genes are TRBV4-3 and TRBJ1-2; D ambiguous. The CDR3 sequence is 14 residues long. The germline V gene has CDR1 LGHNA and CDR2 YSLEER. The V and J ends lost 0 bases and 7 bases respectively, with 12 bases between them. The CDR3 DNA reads TGCGCCAGCAGCCAAGAAGAGATTCGGGGTGGCTACACCTTC. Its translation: CASSQEEIRGGYTF.

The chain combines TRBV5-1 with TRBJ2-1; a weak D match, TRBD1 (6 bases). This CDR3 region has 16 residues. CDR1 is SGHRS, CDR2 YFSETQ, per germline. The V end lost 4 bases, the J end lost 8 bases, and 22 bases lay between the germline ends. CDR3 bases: TGCGCCAGCAGCGCACCCAGCCAGGGGTACATCGATGAGCAGTTCTTC. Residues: CASSAPSQGYIDEQFF. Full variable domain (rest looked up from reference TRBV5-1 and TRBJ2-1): KAGVTQTPRYLIKTRGQQVTLSCSPISGHRSVSWYQQTPGQGLQFLFEYFSETQRNKGNFPGRFSGRQFSNSRSEMNVSTLELGDSALYLCASSAPSQGYIDEQFFGPGTRLTVL.

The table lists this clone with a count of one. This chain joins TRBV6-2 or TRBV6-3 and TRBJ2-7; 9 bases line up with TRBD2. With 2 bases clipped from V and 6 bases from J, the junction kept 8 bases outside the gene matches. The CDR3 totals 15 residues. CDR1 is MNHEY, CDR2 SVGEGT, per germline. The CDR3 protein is CASSYNLAGAGEQYF. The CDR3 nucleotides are TGTGCCAGCAGTTACAATTTAGCGGGGGCTGGCGAGCAGTACTTC.

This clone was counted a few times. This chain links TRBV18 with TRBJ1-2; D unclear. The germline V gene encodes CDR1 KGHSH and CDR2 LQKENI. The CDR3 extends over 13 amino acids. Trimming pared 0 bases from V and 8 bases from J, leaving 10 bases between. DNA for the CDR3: TGTGCCAGCTCACCACCGGGCAATCAAGGCTACACCTTC. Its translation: CASSPPGNQGYTF. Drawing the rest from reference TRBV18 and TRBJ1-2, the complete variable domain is NAGVMQNPRHLVRRRGQEARLRCSPMKGHSHVYWYRQLPEEGLKFMVYLQKENIIDESGMPKERFSAEFPKEGPSILRIQQVVRGDSAAYFCASSPPGNQGYTFGSGTRLTVV.

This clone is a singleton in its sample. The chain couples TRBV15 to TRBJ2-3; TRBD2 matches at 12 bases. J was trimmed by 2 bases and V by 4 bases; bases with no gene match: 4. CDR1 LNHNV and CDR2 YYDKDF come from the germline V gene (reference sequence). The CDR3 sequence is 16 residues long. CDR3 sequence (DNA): TGTGCCACCAGCAAGGGACTAGCGGGTTCCACAGATACGCAGTATTTT. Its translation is CATSKGLAGSTDTQYF.

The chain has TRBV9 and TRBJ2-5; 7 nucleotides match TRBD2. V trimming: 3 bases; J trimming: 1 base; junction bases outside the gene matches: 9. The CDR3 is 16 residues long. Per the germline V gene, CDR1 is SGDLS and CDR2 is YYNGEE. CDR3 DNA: TGTGCCAGCAGCGCAACCTCCTGGGGGGGCCAAGAGACCCAGTACTTC. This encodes CASSATSWGGQETQYF. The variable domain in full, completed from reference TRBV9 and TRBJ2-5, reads DSGVTQTPKHLITATGQRVTLRCSPRSGDLSVYWYQQSLDQGLQFLIQYYNGEERAKGNILERFSAQQFPDLHSELNLSSLELGDSALYFCASSATSWGGQETQYFGPGTRLLVL.

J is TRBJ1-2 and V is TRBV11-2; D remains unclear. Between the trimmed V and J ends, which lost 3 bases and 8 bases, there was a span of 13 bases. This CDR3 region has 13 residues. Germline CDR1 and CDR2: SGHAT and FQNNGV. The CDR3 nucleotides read TGTGCCAGCAGCTTTGAGGGAATGGTCGGCTACACCTTC. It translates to CASSFEGMVGYTF.

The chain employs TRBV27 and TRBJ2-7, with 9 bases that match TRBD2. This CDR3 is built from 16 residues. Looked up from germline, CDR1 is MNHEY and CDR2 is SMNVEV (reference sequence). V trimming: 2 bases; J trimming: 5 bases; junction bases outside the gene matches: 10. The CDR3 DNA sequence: TGTGCCAGCAGTTTACTACGGGTGACTAGCGGAGACGAGCAGTACTTC. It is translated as CASSLLRVTSGDEQYF.

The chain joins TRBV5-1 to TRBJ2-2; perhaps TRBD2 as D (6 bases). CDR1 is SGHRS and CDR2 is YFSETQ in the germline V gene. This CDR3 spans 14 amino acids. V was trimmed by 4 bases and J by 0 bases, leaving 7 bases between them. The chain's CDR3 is CASSGTPNTGELFF. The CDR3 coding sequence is TGCGCCAGCAGCGGGACTCCGAACACCGGGGAGCTGTTTTTT.

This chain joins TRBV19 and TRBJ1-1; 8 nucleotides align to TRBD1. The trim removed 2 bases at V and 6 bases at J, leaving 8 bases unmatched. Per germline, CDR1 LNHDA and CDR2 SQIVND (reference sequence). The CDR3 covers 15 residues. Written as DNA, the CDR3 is TGTGCCAGTAGTATATCCCGGACAGGGCACCCTGAAGCTTTCTTT. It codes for CASSISRTGHPEAFF.

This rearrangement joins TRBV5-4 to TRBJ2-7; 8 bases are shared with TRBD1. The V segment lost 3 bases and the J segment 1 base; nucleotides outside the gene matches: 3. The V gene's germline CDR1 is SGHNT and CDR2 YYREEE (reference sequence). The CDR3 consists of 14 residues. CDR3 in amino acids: CASSSGQGSYEQYF. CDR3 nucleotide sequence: TGTGCCAGCAGCTCTGGACAGGGATCCTACGAGCAGTACTTC.